These 17 T cell receptor beta chains share one sample of origin, sequenced in a study of blood T cell repertoires in COVID-19. Generated by immunoSEQ multiplex PCR, the TCRdb table keeps only in-frame clones and is missing some. This table has tens of thousands of clones, around 82% appearing once. Sequenced material: peripheral blood. The source of these receptors is a man at least 80 years old with active COVID-19.

The chain employs TRBV7-2 and TRBJ1-2; D is undetermined. The CDR3 spans 11 residues. V lost 5 bases and J lost 3, with 4 bases in between. Germline CDR1 is SGHTA and CDR2 is FQGNSA. This chain's CDR3 is CASSPDYGYTF. The CDR3 nucleotides read TGTGCCAGCAGCCCTGACTATGGCTACACCTTC.

V and J are TRBV29-1 and TRBJ2-5; 7 bases map to TRBD1. Germline lookup yields CDR1 SQVTM and CDR2 ANQGSEA. This CDR3 comprises 14 residues. The V gene end was trimmed by 7 bases and the J gene end by 1 base; junction bases not matched to a gene: 9. In DNA, the CDR3 is TGCAGCGCACCGACAGGGTCCCTCCAAGAGACCCAGTACTTC. As protein: CSAPTGSLQETQYF.

This chain's CDR3 is CASSLDPSGRLEQFF. The DNA of the CDR3 is TGTGCCAGCAGCTTAGATCCTAGCGGGAGACTGGAACAGTTCTTC. V is TRBV7-2 and J is TRBJ2-1; 10 nucleotides align to TRBD2. CDR1 is SGHTA, CDR2 FQGNSA, per germline. V trimming: 1 base; J trimming: 13 bases; junction bases outside the gene matches: 10. This CDR3 comprises 15 residues.

In its sample, this clone was seen a few times. This sequence joins TRBV7-3 and TRBJ2-1; TRBD2 aligns across 11 bases. From germline, CDR1 is SGHTA and CDR2 FQGTGA. This CDR3 comprises 15 residues. V shed 3 bases, J shed 6 bases, and the junction held 4 bases outside the gene matches. The CDR3 loop reads CASSFSTSGINEQFF. The CDR3 coding sequence is TGTGCCAGCAGCTTTTCGACTAGCGGGATCAATGAGCAGTTCTTC.

CDR3 region: CASSAGTSDSYNEQFF. The CDR3 coding sequence is TGCGCCAGCAGCGCCGGGACTAGCGATTCCTACAATGAGCAGTTCTTC. The rearrangement uses TRBV10-1 and TRBJ2-1; 10 nucleotides line up with TRBD2. The CDR3 is 16 residues long. The ends lost 6 bases at V and 1 base at J; junction bases unmatched: 6. CDR1 and CDR2 from the germline V gene are WNHNN and SYGVQD (reference sequence).

This chain connects TRBV10-3 to TRBJ2-7; 7 nucleotides agree with TRBD1. Germline values: CDR1 ENHRY, CDR2 SYGVKD. This CDR3 contains 15 residues. J gave up 1 base and V 4 bases, and 7 bases lay outside the gene matches. The CDR3 spells CAISGGQNPSYEQYF. The CDR3 DNA sequence: TGTGCCATCAGTGGGGGACAGAACCCATCCTACGAGCAGTACTTC.

CDR3 residues: CASSLTEYQPQHF. The CDR3 DNA is TGTGCCAGCAGCTTGACAGAGTATCAGCCCCAGCATTTT. The genes are TRBV11-2 and TRBJ1-5; a possible D gene is TRBD1 (5 bases). This CDR3 has 13 amino acids. CDR1 SGHAT and CDR2 FQNNGV come from the germline V gene. Trimming stripped 3 bases from V and 5 bases from J, with 8 bases between.

The J gene is TRBJ2-5, the V gene TRBV27, with 15 nucleotides matching TRBD2. Germline CDR1 MNHEY, CDR2 SMNVEV (reference sequence). V lost 8 bases and J lost 5; bases outside the gene matches: 6. The CDR3 loop spans 15 amino acids. In DNA, the CDR3 is TGTGCCAGCGGGGGACTAGCGGGGGGTGAGGAGACCCAGTACTTC. Translation: CASGGLAGGEETQYF.

This clone has a handful of counts. This CDR3 reads CASSPPLAGTYEQYF. CDR3 coding DNA: TGTGCCAGCTCACCACCACTAGCGGGGACCTACGAGCAGTACTTC. V and J are TRBV18 and TRBJ2-7; 10 bases are shared with TRBD2. CDR1 and CDR2 from the germline V gene are KGHSH and LQKENI. J lost 2 bases, V lost 0 bases, and 1 base had no gene match. The CDR3 is made up of 15 amino acids. Supplemented by reference TRBV18 and TRBJ2-7, the full variable domain reads NAGVMQNPRHLVRRRGQEARLRCSPMKGHSHVYWYRQLPEEGLKFMVYLQKENIIDESGMPKERFSAEFPKEGPSILRIQQVVRGDSAAYFCASSPPLAGTYEQYFGPGTRLTVT.

The CDR3 region is CASSLGPTGLYSPLHF. The DNA for the CDR3 is TGCGCCAGCAGCTTGGGACCTACAGGGTTGTATTCACCCCTCCACTTT. The chain joins TRBV5-1 to TRBJ1-6, with a tentative D call TRBD1 (6 bases). Germline CDR1 is SGHRS and CDR2 is YFSETQ. V lost 0 bases and J 8 bases, leaving 15 bases between the germline ends. The CDR3 runs 16 residues. The whole variable domain, filled in from reference TRBV5-1 and TRBJ1-6, reads KAGVTQTPRYLIKTRGQQVTLSCSPISGHRSVSWYQQTPGQGLQFLFEYFSETQRNKGNFPGRFSGRQFSNSRSEMNVSTLELGDSALYLCASSLGPTGLYSPLHFGNGTRLTVT.

This clone was found a few times. The chain employs TRBV25-1 and TRBJ1-2; D perhaps matches TRBD1 (6 bases). There are 14 residues in the CDR3. V lost 1 base and J lost 8, with 14 bases in between. CDR1 and CDR2 (germline): MGHDK, SYGVNS. CDR3 region: CASSEWGRGNGYTF. The CDR3 nucleotides are TGTGCCAGCAGTGAATGGGGCAGGGGAAACGGCTACACCTTC.

This chain joins TRBV7-2 and TRBJ2-1; 7 nucleotides line up with TRBD2. The CDR3 contains 15 residues. J was trimmed by 7 bases and V by 5 bases; bases with no gene match: 11. Germline-derived CDR1 and CDR2 are SGHTA and FQGNSA. CDR3 bases: TGTGCCAGCAGCCCTGACGGGGGGTCGTGGAATGAGCAGTTCTTC. Translated, it gives CASSPDGGSWNEQFF.

CDR3 nucleotides: TGTGCCAGCAGCGTACAGTACAATGAGCAGTTCTTC. Its translation: CASSVQYNEQFF. The chain couples TRBV6-5 to TRBJ2-1; D remains unclear. This CDR3 region has 12 residues. V shed 6 bases and J shed 4 bases, with 7 bases lying between them. CDR1 MNHEY and CDR2 SVGAGI come from the germline V gene.

The chain recombines TRBV6-5 with TRBJ1-5, with a tentative D call TRBD1 (5 bases). The germline V and J ends were trimmed by 2 bases and 10 bases, with 12 bases remaining between them. The CDR3 sequence is 13 residues long. The germline gives CDR1 MNHEY, CDR2 SVGAGI. The CDR3 sequence is CASSYGATNPQHF. The CDR3 nucleotides read TGTGCCAGCAGTTACGGGGCCACCAACCCCCAGCATTTT.

The rearrangement joins TRBV7-3 to TRBJ2-5; perhaps TRBD2 as D (7 bases). Per the germline V gene, CDR1 is SGHTA and CDR2 is FQGTGA. The CDR3 sequence is 16 residues long. V gave up 2 bases and J gave up 4 bases, with 17 bases separating them. CDR3 DNA: TGTGCCAGCAGCTTACGGGGGGCAGTGTCGGGAGAGACCCAGTACTTC. The encoded protein is CASSLRGAVSGETQYF.

This clone was counted a single time. This chain connects TRBV10-3 to TRBJ1-2; D is possibly TRBD1 (6 bases). The CDR3 is made up of 13 amino acids. Germline V CDR1 and CDR2: ENHRY, SYGVKD. Trimming pared 0 bases from V and 6 bases from J, leaving 8 bases between. CDR3 sequence: CAISESNRDGYTF. CDR3 sequence (DNA): TGTGCCATCAGTGAGTCCAACAGGGATGGCTACACCTTC.

The chain links TRBV10-2 to TRBJ2-2, with D perhaps TRBD1 (6 bases). Germline V gene sequence: CDR1 WSHSY, CDR2 SAAADI. Trimming took off 10 bases at V and 2 bases at J, with 20 bases between the two ends. There are 16 residues in the CDR3. The CDR3: CAIGSTGTKNTGELFF. CDR3 DNA: TGCGCCATCGGTTCTACCGGGACAAAAAACACCGGGGAGCTGTTTTTT.